This entry features one TCR beta chain sequence. Its cognate antigen is unknown. This sample stems from a study of T cells after yellow fever vaccination. Points from the study as a whole: Reappearance after the booster was observed for most primary-vaccination clones (96% CD4, around 90% CD8).

TCR cDNA, made by 5'RACE template switching, carried an added universal primer site and UMIs. One entry per CDR3 protein, called by TCRdb with MiXCR from the 5' RACE reads. The sample includes hundreds of thousands of distinct CDR3 sequences, roughly 20% seen only once; the top ten take over 15%. Trimming shortened V by 8 bases and J by 6 bases, and 23 bases separated the two germline ends. The CDR3 extends over 15 amino acids. Germline CDR1 reads SGHTA; CDR2 reads FQGTGA. The material was PBMCs, obtained before the yellow fever booster vaccination. The TCR comes from a man between 18 and 29 years old who received the YFV17D yellow fever vaccine. The chain carries TRBV7-3 and TRBJ2-7; D may correspond to TRBD1 or TRBD2 (5 bases each). The CDR3 loop reads CASLNGTLPWGEQYF. CDR3 in DNA: TGTGCCAGCCTCAACGGGACCCTACCATGGGGCGAGCAGTACTTC.